The 6 T cell receptor beta chains presented below share a single source sample, sequenced in a study of shared T cell receptors in the human thymus. Sequencing used immunoSEQ multiplex PCR; TCRdb keeps in-frame clones, though not all of them. The sample contains about 380,000 clones, 95% of which appear only once. The sequenced material came from thymocytes. The receptors originated from a human donor.

There are a few counts of this clone. The chain recombines TRBV6-1 with TRBJ2-7, with D unclear. Germline loops: CDR1 MNHNS, CDR2 SASEGT. The CDR3 loop spans 14 amino acids. V lost 5 bases, J lost 2 bases, and 13 bases lay in between. The CDR3 sequence: CASSFSASAYEQYF. CDR3 DNA sequence: TGTGCCAGCAGTTTCTCCGCCAGTGCCTACGAGCAGTACTTC.

The rearrangement joins TRBV27 to TRBJ2-7, with 12 bases matching TRBD2. CDR1 MNHEY and CDR2 SMNVEV come from the germline V gene (reference sequence). The V and J ends lost 9 bases and 5 bases, in that order; junction bases with no gene match: 8. There are 14 residues in the CDR3. The CDR3 DNA is TGTGCCAGTACTCCCCTAGCGGGAGGGGACGAGCAGTACTTC. The encoded protein is CASTPLAGGDEQYF.

The chain is built from TRBV5-6 and TRBJ1-1; D may be TRBD1 (6 bases). CDR1 is SGHDT, CDR2 YYEEEE, per germline. The CDR3 length is 14 residues. Trimming pared 4 bases from V and 5 bases from J, leaving 15 bases between. CDR3: CASSPWGGRTEAFF. The CDR3 nucleotides are TGTGCCAGCAGCCCTTGGGGGGGGCGGACTGAAGCTTTCTTT.

The gene calls are TRBV5-5 and TRBJ1-1, with 9 bases matching TRBD1. CDR1 and CDR2 from the germline V gene are SGHKS and YYEKEE (reference sequence). V trimming: 0 bases; J trimming: 4 bases; junction bases outside the gene matches: 4. The CDR3 runs 15 residues. The CDR3 sequence: CASSLVTGGSTEAFF. CDR3 bases: TGTGCCAGCAGCTTGGTAACAGGGGGCAGCACTGAAGCTTTCTTT.

The CDR3 DNA reads as TGTGCCAGCAGTCTCCTAGTGGGGACCTACGAGCAGTACTTC. This codes for CASSLLVGTYEQYF. V usage is TRBV27 and J usage is TRBJ2-7, with no clear D. Germline V gene data show CDR1 as MNHEY and CDR2 as SMNVEV (reference sequence). The CDR3 is made up of 14 amino acids. Deletions cut 5 bases from V and 2 bases from J, with 13 bases between.

This clone was observed a single time. The chain carries TRBV28 and TRBJ2-7; TRBD2 matches 8 bases. This CDR3 is built from 15 residues. Germline assignment: CDR1 MDHEN and CDR2 SYDVKM. J lost 7 bases, V lost 5 bases, and 13 bases had no gene match. CDR3 residues: CASSARRAGVREQYF. The CDR3 nucleotides are TGTGCCAGCAGTGCGAGACGAGCGGGAGTGAGGGAGCAGTACTTC. The variable domain in full, with the rest retrieved from reference TRBV28 and TRBJ2-7, is DVKVTQSSRYLVKRTGEKVFLECVQDMDHENMFWYRQDPGLGLRLIYFSYDVKMKEKGDIPEGYSVSREKKERFSLILESASTNQTSMYLCASSARRAGVREQYFGPGTRLTVT.